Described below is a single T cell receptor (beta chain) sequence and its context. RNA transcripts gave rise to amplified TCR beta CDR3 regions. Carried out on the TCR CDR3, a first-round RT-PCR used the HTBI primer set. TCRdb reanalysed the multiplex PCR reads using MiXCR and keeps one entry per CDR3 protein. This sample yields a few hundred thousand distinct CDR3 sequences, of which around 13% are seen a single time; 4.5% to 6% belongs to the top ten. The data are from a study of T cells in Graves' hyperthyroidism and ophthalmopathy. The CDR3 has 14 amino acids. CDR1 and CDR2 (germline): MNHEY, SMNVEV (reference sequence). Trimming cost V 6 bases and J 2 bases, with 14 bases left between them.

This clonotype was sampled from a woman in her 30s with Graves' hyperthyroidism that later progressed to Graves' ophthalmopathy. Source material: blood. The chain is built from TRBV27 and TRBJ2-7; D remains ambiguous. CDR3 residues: CASSPSIGPYEQYF. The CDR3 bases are TGTGCCAGCAGCCCCAGCATCGGGCCCTACGAGCAGTACTTC.